These 18 T cell receptor beta chains originate from one sample sequenced in a study of blood T cell repertoires in COVID-19. TCRdb's copy holds only in-frame clones and misses some; the assay was immunoSEQ multiplex PCR. The table shows roughly 570,000 clones, with about 88% occurring only once. The sequenced material came from peripheral blood. All receptors derive from a woman aged 45 to 65 with COVID-19, enrolled during active disease.

The J gene is TRBJ2-3, the V gene TRBV24-1; the D is unclear. The CDR3 extends over 14 amino acids. The V end lost 5 bases, the J end lost 6 bases, and 14 bases lay between the germline ends. Germline V CDR1 and CDR2: KGHDR, SFDVKD. The CDR3 here is CATSGYGGMDTQYF. In DNA, the CDR3 is TGTGCCACCAGTGGCTACGGCGGTATGGATACGCAGTATTTT.

V usage is TRBV10-3 and J usage is TRBJ2-1; a possible D gene is TRBD1 (6 bases). Germline CDR1 is ENHRY and CDR2 is SYGVKD. The CDR3 runs 13 residues. V gave up 11 bases and J gave up 0 bases, with 11 bases separating them. The CDR3 spells CASRQDSYNEQFF. CDR3 DNA: TGTGCCTCCAGACAGGACTCCTACAATGAGCAGTTCTTC.

This clone showed up just once. The chain uses TRBV7-9 and TRBJ1-1; TRBD1 might be the D (6 bases). Germline V gives CDR1 SEHNR, CDR2 FQNEAQ (reference sequence). V gave up 4 bases and J gave up 0 bases, with 12 bases separating them. The CDR3 has 15 amino acids. In DNA form, the CDR3 reads TGTGCCAGCAGCTGGGACACTTCCCTGAACACTGAAGCTTTCTTT. Amino acid sequence: CASSWDTSLNTEAFF.

This chain uses TRBV15 with TRBJ2-7, with 7 bases lining up with TRBD1. Trimming at V came to 5 bases and at J to 0 bases, leaving 10 bases not matched to a gene. The V gene's germline CDR1 is LNHNV and CDR2 YYDKDF (reference sequence). The CDR3 sequence is 16 residues long. CDR3 loop: CATSAHRGRFSYEQYF. The CDR3 DNA sequence: TGTGCCACCAGCGCCCACAGGGGCCGCTTCTCCTACGAGCAGTACTTC.

The table lists this clone with a count of one. The V call is TRBV7-3, the J call TRBJ2-2; D is unresolved. This CDR3 is built from 16 residues. The germline CDR1 and CDR2 sequences are SGHTA and FQGTGA. Trimming removed 3 bases at V and 5 bases at J, with 16 bases between. The CDR3 loop reads CASSFRRSISTGELFF. As DNA, the CDR3 is TGTGCCAGCAGCTTCCGCCGATCTATAAGTACCGGGGAGCTGTTTTTT.

In DNA, the CDR3 is TGCGCCAGCAGCTCACGCAGGGATTTTCGGAACAATGAGCAGTTCTTC. Amino acids: CASSSRRDFRNNEQFF. V is TRBV5-1 and J is TRBJ2-1, with D possibly TRBD1 on 5 matching bases. Germline V gene lookup returns CDR1 SGHRS and CDR2 YFSETQ. The CDR3 has 16 residues. Trimming removed 3 bases from V and 5 bases from J, with 18 bases in between. The whole variable domain, remainder taken from reference TRBV5-1 and TRBJ2-1, is KAGVTQTPRYLIKTRGQQVTLSCSPISGHRSVSWYQQTPGQGLQFLFEYFSETQRNKGNFPGRFSGRQFSNSRSEMNVSTLELGDSALYLCASSSRRDFRNNEQFFGPGTRLTVL.

Regarding this clone: This specimen includes other DNA sequences encoding the same CDR3. The V gene is TRBV12-3 or TRBV12-4, the J gene TRBJ1-2; D unclear. The CDR3 is 13 residues long. Trimming cost V 5 bases and J 8 bases, with 15 bases left between them. The CDR3 here is CASSPLRGGGYTF. CDR3 in DNA: TGTGCCAGCAGTCCTCTTCGGGGAGGCGGCTACACCTTC.

The rearrangement uses TRBV28 and TRBJ1-4; TRBD1 agrees at 7 bases. The V gene end was trimmed by 5 bases and the J gene end by 6 bases; junction bases not matched to a gene: 6. This CDR3 is built from 14 residues. In germline, CDR1 is MDHEN, CDR2 SYDVKM. CDR3: CASSGGQYHEKLFF. CDR3 coding DNA: TGTGCCAGCAGTGGGGGACAGTACCATGAAAAACTGTTTTTT.

CDR3 region: CASSLEEDRLYGYTF. DNA for the CDR3: TGTGCCAGCAGCTTAGAAGAAGACAGATTATATGGCTACACCTTC. V usage is TRBV5-4 and J usage is TRBJ1-2, with D possibly being TRBD1 (5 bases). Germline values: CDR1 SGHNT, CDR2 YYREEE (reference sequence). Trimming shortened V by 2 bases and J by 5 bases, and 16 bases separated the two germline ends. CDR3 length: 15 residues. The variable domain in full, with the rest retrieved from reference TRBV5-4 and TRBJ1-2, is ETGVTQSPTHLIKTRGQQVTLRCSSQSGHNTVSWYQQALGQGPQFIFQYYREEENGRGNFPPRFSGLQFPNYSSELNVNALELDDSALYLCASSLEEDRLYGYTFGSGTRLTVV.

This chain connects TRBV19 to TRBJ1-2; D is ambiguous. Germline CDR1 is LNHDA and CDR2 is SQIVND (reference sequence). This CDR3 contains 15 residues. Trimming took off 3 bases at V and 4 bases at J, with 15 bases between the two ends. The CDR3: CASSMDRGSTYGYTF. The CDR3 nucleotides read TGTGCCAGTAGTATGGATCGAGGGTCTACCTATGGCTACACCTTC.

This chain connects TRBV5-1 to TRBJ2-3; possible D gene TRBD1, 6 bases. V lost 4 bases and J lost 2, with 17 bases in between. Per germline, CDR1 SGHRS and CDR2 YFSETQ. The CDR3 contains 16 residues. DNA for the CDR3: TGCGCCAGCAGCCAATTACAGGGAAGAGCCACAGATACGCAGTATTTT. Translating it yields CASSQLQGRATDTQYF.

The chain employs TRBV5-1 and TRBJ2-2; TRBD2 matches at 7 bases. V was clipped by 4 bases and J by 5 bases; unmatched bases: 14. Germline V gene lookup returns CDR1 SGHRS and CDR2 YFSETQ. The CDR3 contains 17 residues. CDR3 sequence: CASSPTPTSFITGELFF. DNA for the CDR3: TGCGCCAGCAGCCCTACTCCGACTAGCTTTATAACCGGGGAGCTGTTTTTT.

Comments on this clone: An end of the junction differs from the germline gene, which may be a read error. The chain couples TRBV29-1 to TRBJ1-1; 7 positions agree with TRBD1. Germline CDR1 SQVTM, CDR2 ANQGSEA. This CDR3 region has 12 residues. CDR3 nucleotides: TGCAGCGCCCCCAGGGGGAACGCTGAAGCTTTCTTT. The encoded protein is CSAPRGNAEAFF.

The chain combines TRBV7-9 with TRBJ1-1; a weak D match, TRBD1 (6 bases). Per the germline V gene, CDR1 is SEHNR and CDR2 is FQNEAQ (reference sequence). The CDR3 contains 15 residues. V was shortened by 4 bases and J by 1 base, with 13 bases between the two germline ends. CDR3 sequence: CASSSQSTGNTEAFF. The CDR3, as DNA: TGTGCCAGCAGCTCTCAATCGACAGGGAACACTGAAGCTTTCTTT.

This clone occurred once. The chain has TRBV18 and TRBJ2-3, with TRBD2 matching over 9 bases. Unmatched junction bases numbered 8, after V lost 6 bases and J lost 1 base. Germline V lookup: CDR1 KGHSH, CDR2 LQKENI. CDR3 size: 16 residues. CDR3 loop: CASSPAGGAGTDTQYF. The CDR3, as DNA: TGTGCCAGCTCCCCTGCGGGGGGGGCCGGCACAGATACGCAGTATTTT. Using reference TRBV18 and TRBJ2-3 for the parts outside the CDR3, the full variable domain is NAGVMQNPRHLVRRRGQEARLRCSPMKGHSHVYWYRQLPEEGLKFMVYLQKENIIDESGMPKERFSAEFPKEGPSILRIQQVVRGDSAAYFCASSPAGGAGTDTQYFGPGTRLTVL.

This clone was observed a few times. J is TRBJ1-1 and V is TRBV6-5; possibly TRBD1 for D (5 bases). V shed 2 bases and J shed 0 bases, with 7 bases lying between them. Per germline, CDR1 MNHEY and CDR2 SVGAGI. This CDR3 contains 14 residues. CDR3 protein: CASSYDRMNTEAFF. In DNA, the CDR3 is TGTGCCAGCAGTTACGACAGAATGAACACTGAAGCTTTCTTT.

This clone was seen a few times. J is TRBJ1-4 and V is TRBV2, with D hard to call. This CDR3 is built from 12 residues. Trimming cost V 8 bases and J 7 bases, with 11 bases left between them. The germline CDR1 and CDR2 sequences are SNHLY and FYNNEI. CDR3 nucleotides: TGTGCCAGCCTTTCGGGGAGTGAAAAACTGTTTTTT. Translation: CASLSGSEKLFF.

This clone appeared once. The chain joins TRBV5-1 to TRBJ2-2; D unclear. The CDR3 extends over 15 amino acids. Trimming left V 4 bases short and J 1 base short, with 11 bases between. Germline CDR1 reads SGHRS; CDR2 reads YFSETQ. CDR3 residues: CASSGVSQNTGELFF. The CDR3, as DNA: TGCGCCAGCAGCGGAGTGAGCCAGAACACCGGGGAGCTGTTTTTT.